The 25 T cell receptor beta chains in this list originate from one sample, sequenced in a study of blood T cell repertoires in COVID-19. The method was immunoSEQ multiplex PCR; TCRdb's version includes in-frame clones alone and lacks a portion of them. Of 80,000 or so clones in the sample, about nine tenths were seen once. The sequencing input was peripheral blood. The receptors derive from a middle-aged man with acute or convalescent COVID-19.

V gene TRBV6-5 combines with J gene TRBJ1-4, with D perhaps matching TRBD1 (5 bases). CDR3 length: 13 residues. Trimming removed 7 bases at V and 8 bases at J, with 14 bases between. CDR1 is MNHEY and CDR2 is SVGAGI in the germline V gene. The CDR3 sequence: CASKYRGGEKLFF. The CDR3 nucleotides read TGTGCCAGCAAGTATAGGGGAGGCGAAAAACTGTTTTTT.

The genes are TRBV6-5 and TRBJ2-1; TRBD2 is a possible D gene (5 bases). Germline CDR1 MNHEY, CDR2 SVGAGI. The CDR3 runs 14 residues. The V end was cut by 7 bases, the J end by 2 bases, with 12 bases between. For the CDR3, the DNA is TGTGCCAGCACCCCCAGCGGAGCCTACAATGAGCAGTTCTTC. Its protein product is CASTPSGAYNEQFF.

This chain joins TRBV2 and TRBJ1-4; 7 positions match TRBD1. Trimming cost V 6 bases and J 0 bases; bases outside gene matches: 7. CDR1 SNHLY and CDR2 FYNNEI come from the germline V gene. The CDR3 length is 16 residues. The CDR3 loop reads CASRRGQTATNEKLFF. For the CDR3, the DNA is TGTGCCAGCAGAAGGGGACAGACAGCAACTAATGAAAAACTGTTTTTT. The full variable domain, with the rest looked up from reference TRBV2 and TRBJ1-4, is EPEVTQTPSHQVTQMGQEVILRCVPISNHLYFYWYRQILGQKVEFLVSFYNNEISEKSEIFDDQFSVERPDGSNFTLKIRSTKLEDSAMYFCASRRGQTATNEKLFFGSGTQLSVL.

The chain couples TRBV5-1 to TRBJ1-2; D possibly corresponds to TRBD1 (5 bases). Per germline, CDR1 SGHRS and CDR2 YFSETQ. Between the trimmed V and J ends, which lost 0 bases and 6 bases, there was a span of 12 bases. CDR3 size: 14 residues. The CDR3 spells CASSLDQGYDGYTF. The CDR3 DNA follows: TGCGCCAGCAGCTTGGACCAGGGTTATGATGGCTACACCTTC.

The CDR3 DNA sequence: TGCGCCAGCAGCCAAGAAGCTAGCGCCACGAACACCGGGGAGCTGTTTTTT. It codes for CASSQEASATNTGELFF. V is TRBV4-1 and J is TRBJ2-2, with D perhaps matching TRBD2 (6 bases). Germline V CDR1 and CDR2: MGHRA, YSYEKL. The CDR3 length is 17 residues. Trimming shortened V by 0 bases and J by 0 bases, and 11 bases separated the two germline ends.

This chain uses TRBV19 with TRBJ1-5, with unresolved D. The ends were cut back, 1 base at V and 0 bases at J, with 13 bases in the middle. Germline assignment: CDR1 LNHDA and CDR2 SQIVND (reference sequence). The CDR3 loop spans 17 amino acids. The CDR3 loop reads CASSIVGGRVSNQPQHF. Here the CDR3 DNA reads TGTGCCAGTAGTATAGTAGGCGGCAGAGTTAGCAATCAGCCCCAGCATTTT.

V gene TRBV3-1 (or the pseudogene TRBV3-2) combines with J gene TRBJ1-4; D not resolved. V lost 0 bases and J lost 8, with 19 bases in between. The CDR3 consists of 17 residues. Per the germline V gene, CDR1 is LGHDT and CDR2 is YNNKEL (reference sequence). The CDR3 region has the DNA TGTGCCAGCAGCCAAGACTTTCCGGGCCCCCGCGGGGAAAAACTGTTTTTT. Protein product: CASSQDFPGPRGEKLFF.

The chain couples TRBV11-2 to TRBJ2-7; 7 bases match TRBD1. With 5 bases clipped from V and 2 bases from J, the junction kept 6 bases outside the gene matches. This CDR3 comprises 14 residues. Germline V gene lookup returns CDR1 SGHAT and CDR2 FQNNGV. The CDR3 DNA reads TGTGCCAGCAGCAACAGGGGTCCCACCTACGAGCAGTACTTC. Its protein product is CASSNRGPTYEQYF.

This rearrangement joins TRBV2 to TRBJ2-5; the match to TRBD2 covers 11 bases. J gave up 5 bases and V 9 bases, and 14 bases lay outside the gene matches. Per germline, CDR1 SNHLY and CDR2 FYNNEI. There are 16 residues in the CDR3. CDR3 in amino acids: CASTGTSGTLMETQYF. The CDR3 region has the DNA TGTGCCAGTACCGGGACTAGCGGTACATTAATGGAGACCCAGTACTTC.

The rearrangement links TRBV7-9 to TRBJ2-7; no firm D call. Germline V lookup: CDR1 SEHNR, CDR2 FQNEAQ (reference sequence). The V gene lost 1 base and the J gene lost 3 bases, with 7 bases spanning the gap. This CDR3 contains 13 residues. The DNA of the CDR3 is TGTGCCAGCAGCTTAGATTCGAGCTACGAGCAGTACTTC. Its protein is CASSLDSSYEQYF.

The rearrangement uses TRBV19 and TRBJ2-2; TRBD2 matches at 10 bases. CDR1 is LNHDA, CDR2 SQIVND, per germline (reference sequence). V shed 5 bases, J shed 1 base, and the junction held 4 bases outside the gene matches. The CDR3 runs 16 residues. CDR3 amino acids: CASSPSGGLNTGELFF. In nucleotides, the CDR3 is TGTGCCAGTAGTCCTAGCGGGGGCCTGAACACCGGGGAGCTGTTTTTT.

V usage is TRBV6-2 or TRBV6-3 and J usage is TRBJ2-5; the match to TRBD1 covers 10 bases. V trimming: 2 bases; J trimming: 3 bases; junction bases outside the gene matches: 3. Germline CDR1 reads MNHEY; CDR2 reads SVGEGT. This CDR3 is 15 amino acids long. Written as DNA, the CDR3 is TGTGCCAGCAGTTACGAGGGGACAGGGGAAGAGACCCAGTACTTC. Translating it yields CASSYEGTGEETQYF.

The CDR3 region has the DNA TGTGCCAGCAGTGAAGCGCAGGGGGAGACTGAAGCTTTCTTT. Its translation: CASSEAQGETEAFF. The chain uses TRBV6-1 and TRBJ1-1; TRBD1 agrees at 7 bases. Germline values: CDR1 MNHNS, CDR2 SASEGT. This CDR3 has 14 amino acids. Trimming removed 0 bases from V and 5 bases from J; junction bases left unmatched: 3.

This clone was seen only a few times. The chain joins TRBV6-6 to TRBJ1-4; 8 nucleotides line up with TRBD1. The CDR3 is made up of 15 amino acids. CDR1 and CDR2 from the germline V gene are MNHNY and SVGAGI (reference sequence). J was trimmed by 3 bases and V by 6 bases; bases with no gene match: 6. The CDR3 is CASRPPTGANEKLFF. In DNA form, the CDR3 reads TGTGCCAGCAGACCCCCGACAGGGGCTAATGAAAAACTGTTTTTT.

CDR3 coding DNA: TGTGCCAGCAGCCCTAGGATTATACCTTTGGAGGAGACCCAGTACTTC. Encoded protein: CASSPRIIPLEETQYF. The V gene is TRBV5-5, the J gene TRBJ2-5; D ambiguous. V lost 4 bases and J 5 bases, leaving 21 bases between the germline ends. CDR1 and CDR2 (germline): SGHKS, YYEKEE (reference sequence). The CDR3 sequence is 16 residues long.

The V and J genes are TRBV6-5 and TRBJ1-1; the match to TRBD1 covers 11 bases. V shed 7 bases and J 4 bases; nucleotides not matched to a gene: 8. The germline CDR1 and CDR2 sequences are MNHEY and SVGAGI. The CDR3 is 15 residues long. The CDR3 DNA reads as TGTGCCAGCACAAAGGCCGGGACAGGGGGCACTGAAGCTTTCTTT. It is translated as CASTKAGTGGTEAFF.

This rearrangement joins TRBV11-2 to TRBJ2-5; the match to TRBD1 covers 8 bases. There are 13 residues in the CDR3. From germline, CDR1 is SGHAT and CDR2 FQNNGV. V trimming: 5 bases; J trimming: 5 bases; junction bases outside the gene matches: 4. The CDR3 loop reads CASSGGQAETQYF. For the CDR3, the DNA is TGTGCCAGCAGCGGGGGACAGGCGGAGACCCAGTACTTC. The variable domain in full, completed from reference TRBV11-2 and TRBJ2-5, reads EAGVAQSPRYKIIEKRQSVAFWCNPISGHATLYWYQQILGQGPKLLIQFQNNGVVDDSQLPKDRFSAERLKGVDSTLKIQPAKLEDSAVYLCASSGGQAETQYFGPGTRLLVL.

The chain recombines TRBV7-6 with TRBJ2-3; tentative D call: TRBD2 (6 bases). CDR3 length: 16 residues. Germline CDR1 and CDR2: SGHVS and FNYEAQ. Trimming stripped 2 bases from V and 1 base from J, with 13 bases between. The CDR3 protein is CASSLRGRLGTDTQYF. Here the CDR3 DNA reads TGTGCCAGCAGCTTACGGGGGAGATTGGGCACAGATACGCAGTATTTT. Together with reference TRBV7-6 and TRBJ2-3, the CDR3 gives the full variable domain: GAGVSQSPRYKVTKRGQDVALRCDPISGHVSLYWYRQALGQGPEFLTYFNYEAQQDKSGLPNDRFSAERPEGSISTLTIQRTEQRDSAMYRCASSLRGRLGTDTQYFGPGTRLTVL.

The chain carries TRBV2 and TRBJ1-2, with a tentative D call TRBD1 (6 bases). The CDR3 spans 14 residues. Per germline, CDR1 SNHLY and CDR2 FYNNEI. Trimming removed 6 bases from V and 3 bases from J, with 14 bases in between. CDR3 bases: TGTGCCAGCAGGGAGGGAGGGGGTGACTATGGCTACACCTTC. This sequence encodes CASREGGGDYGYTF.

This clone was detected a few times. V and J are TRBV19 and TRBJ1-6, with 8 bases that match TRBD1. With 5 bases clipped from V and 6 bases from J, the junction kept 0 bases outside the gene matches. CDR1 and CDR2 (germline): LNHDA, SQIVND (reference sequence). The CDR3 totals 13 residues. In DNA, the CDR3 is TGTGCCAGTAGTGACAGGGGTAATTCACCCCTCCACTTT. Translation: CASSDRGNSPLHF. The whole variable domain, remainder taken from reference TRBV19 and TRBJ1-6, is DGGITQSPKYLFRKEGQNVTLSCEQNLNHDAMYWYRQDPGQGLRLIYYSQIVNDFQKGDIAEGYSVSREKKESFPLTVTSAQKNPTAFYLCASSDRGNSPLHFGNGTRLTVT.

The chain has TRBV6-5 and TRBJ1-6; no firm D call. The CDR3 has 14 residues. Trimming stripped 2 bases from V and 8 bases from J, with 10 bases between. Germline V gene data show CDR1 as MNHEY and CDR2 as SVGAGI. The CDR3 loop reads CASSYGQVDSPLHF. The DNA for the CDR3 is TGTGCCAGCAGTTACGGGCAGGTGGATTCACCCCTCCACTTT.

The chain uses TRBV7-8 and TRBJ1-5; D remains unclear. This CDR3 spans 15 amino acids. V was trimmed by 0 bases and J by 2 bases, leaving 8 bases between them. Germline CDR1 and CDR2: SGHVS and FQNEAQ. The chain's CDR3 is CASSLALAGNQPQHF. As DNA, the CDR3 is TGTGCCAGCAGCTTAGCGCTGGCAGGCAATCAGCCCCAGCATTTT.

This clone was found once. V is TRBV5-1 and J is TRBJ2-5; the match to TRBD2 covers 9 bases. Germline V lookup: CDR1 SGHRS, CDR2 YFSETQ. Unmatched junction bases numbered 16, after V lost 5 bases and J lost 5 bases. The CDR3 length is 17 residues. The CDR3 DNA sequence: TGCGCCAGCAGTGGAGATAGCGGGAGAGTCTTTAGGGAGACCCAGTACTTC. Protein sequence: CASSGDSGRVFRETQYF.

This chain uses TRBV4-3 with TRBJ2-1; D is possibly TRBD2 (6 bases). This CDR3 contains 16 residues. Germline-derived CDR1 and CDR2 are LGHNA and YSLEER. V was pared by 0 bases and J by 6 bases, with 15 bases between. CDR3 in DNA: TGCGCCAGCAGCCAAGAAGGCGGGGTTAAAGGCAATGAGCAGTTCTTC. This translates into CASSQEGGVKGNEQFF.

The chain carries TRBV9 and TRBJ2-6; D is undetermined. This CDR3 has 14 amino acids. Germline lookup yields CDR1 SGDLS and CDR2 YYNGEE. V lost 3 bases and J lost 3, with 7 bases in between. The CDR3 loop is CASSAQSGANVLTF. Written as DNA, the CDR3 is TGTGCCAGCAGCGCACAGAGTGGGGCCAACGTCCTGACTTTC. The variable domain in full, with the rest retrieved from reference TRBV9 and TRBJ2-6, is DSGVTQTPKHLITATGQRVTLRCSPRSGDLSVYWYQQSLDQGLQFLIQYYNGEERAKGNILERFSAQQFPDLHSELNLSSLELGDSALYFCASSAQSGANVLTFGAGSRLTVL.